The next 32 T cell receptor beta chains were all read from a single sample in a study of PD-L1 blockade in urothelial cancer. Sequenced by immunoSEQ multiplex PCR; TCRdb stores in-frame clones only, minus some. The sample carries tens of thousands of clones, about 81% recorded once. The time point here: pretreatment peripheral blood. Here the sequenced sample was PBMCs, taken around atezolizumab (anti-PD-L1) treatment. Every receptor here comes from a man aged 70-80 years with urothelial cancer.

The chain employs TRBV29-1 and TRBJ2-3; 8 bases are a match to TRBD2. This CDR3 is built from 13 residues. J lost 6 bases, V lost 7 bases, and 9 bases had no gene match. CDR1 and CDR2 (germline): SQVTM, ANQGSEA. The CDR3 sequence: CSALRSGSDTQYF. The CDR3 region has the DNA TGCAGCGCCCTGAGGAGCGGGAGTGATACGCAGTATTTT.

The chain joins TRBV11-1 to TRBJ1-3; D uncertain. The CDR3 sequence is 15 residues long. Germline V gene data show CDR1 as SGHAT and CDR2 as FQDESV (reference sequence). Trimming left V 3 bases short and J 0 bases short, with 9 bases between. The CDR3 DNA sequence: TGTGCCAGCAGCTTTTCTAGTGTCTCTGGAAACACCATATATTTT. Translating gives CASSFSSVSGNTIYF.

J is TRBJ2-1 and V is TRBV9; 9 nucleotides match TRBD2. The length of the CDR3 is 13 residues. The germline V gene encodes CDR1 SGDLS and CDR2 YYNGEE. V shed 3 bases and J 9 bases; nucleotides not matched to a gene: 4. The CDR3, as DNA: TGTGCCAGCAGCGCGGGACTAGCCGGTGAGCAGTTCTTC. This translates into CASSAGLAGEQFF.

The chain recombines TRBV6-1 with TRBJ1-6; D is uncertain. The V and J ends lost 5 bases and 10 bases respectively, with 9 bases between them. Germline values: CDR1 MNHNS, CDR2 SASEGT. This CDR3 has 12 residues. The chain's CDR3 is CASSLQESPLHF. The CDR3 bases are TGTGCCAGCAGTCTTCAGGAATCACCCCTCCACTTT.

This sequence joins TRBV2 and TRBJ2-1; tentative D call: TRBD2 (6 bases). Germline lookup yields CDR1 SNHLY and CDR2 FYNNEI. Trimming took 1 base from V and 2 from J, leaving 9 bases between them. The CDR3 extends over 15 amino acids. The CDR3 protein is CASSEDGSAYNEQFF. CDR3 nucleotides: TGTGCCAGCAGTGAAGACGGGAGTGCCTACAATGAGCAGTTCTTC. Full variable domain (remainder filled in from reference TRBV2 and TRBJ2-1): EPEVTQTPSHQVTQMGQEVILRCVPISNHLYFYWYRQILGQKVEFLVSFYNNEISEKSEIFDDQFSVERPDGSNFTLKIRSTKLEDSAMYFCASSEDGSAYNEQFFGPGTRLTVL.

The V and J genes are TRBV9 and TRBJ1-1; D unresolved. The CDR3 is 13 residues long. The ends were cut back, 6 bases at V and 3 bases at J, with 12 bases in the middle. Germline assignment: CDR1 SGDLS and CDR2 YYNGEE. The CDR3 DNA reads as TGTGCCAGCACCCAGTATGGAGACACTGAAGCTTTCTTT. Translated: CASTQYGDTEAFF.

The chain links TRBV4-3 to TRBJ2-5; 7 bases are shared with TRBD2. The CDR3 length is 15 residues. V shed 0 bases and J 5 bases; nucleotides not matched to a gene: 6. Germline CDR1 is LGHNA and CDR2 is YSLEER. In nucleotides, the CDR3 is TGCGCCAGCAGCCAAGAGCGGGAGCTTGGTGAGACCCAGTACTTC. As protein: CASSQERELGETQYF.

This rearrangement joins TRBV4-3 to TRBJ2-1; 11 bases line up with TRBD1. Germline V lookup: CDR1 LGHNA, CDR2 YSLEER. J gave up 10 bases and V 4 bases, and 15 bases lay outside the gene matches. The CDR3 sequence is 17 residues long. The CDR3 sequence: CASSPSISGQGGKEQFF. The CDR3 region has the DNA TGCGCCAGCAGCCCGAGTATATCGGGACAGGGGGGAAAGGAGCAGTTCTTC.

V and J are TRBV5-4 and TRBJ2-1, with 10 bases matching TRBD2. The CDR3 runs 17 residues. V gave up 5 bases and J gave up 4 bases; unmatched junction bases: 12. Germline CDR1 and CDR2: SGHNT and YYREEE (reference sequence). The CDR3 protein is CASSSRLRTSGYNEQFF. CDR3 DNA sequence: TGTGCCAGCAGTTCCCGATTAAGGACTAGCGGATACAATGAGCAGTTCTTC.

The gene calls are TRBV27 and TRBJ2-2; 8 positions match TRBD2. This CDR3 spans 16 amino acids. The V gene's germline CDR1 is MNHEY and CDR2 SMNVEV (reference sequence). V was clipped by 5 bases and J by 4 bases; unmatched bases: 9. The CDR3 spells CASSRSGTRTTGELFF. The DNA for the CDR3 is TGTGCCAGCAGTAGATCCGGGACTAGGACCACCGGGGAGCTGTTTTTT.

The chain is built from TRBV7-9 and TRBJ1-1; D possibly corresponds to TRBD1 (6 bases). CDR1 and CDR2 from the germline V gene are SEHNR and FQNEAQ (reference sequence). This CDR3 has 13 residues. V lost 5 bases and J 0 bases, leaving 7 bases between the germline ends. The CDR3 bases are TGTGCCAGCAGCCGGACAGTGAACACTGAAGCTTTCTTT. Its protein product is CASSRTVNTEAFF.

The V gene is TRBV29-1, the J gene TRBJ2-2; 14 nucleotides agree with TRBD2. The CDR3 totals 24 residues. Germline-derived CDR1 and CDR2 are SQVTM and ANQGSEA. The V gene end was trimmed by 2 bases and the J gene end by 8 bases; junction bases not matched to a gene: 31. The DNA for the CDR3 is TGCAGCGTTGAAACGCCTAGGGGACTAGCGGGAGTAAGGAGTCCTAGACCCTGGGGGGGGGAGCTGTTTTTT. Translation gives CSVETPRGLAGVRSPRPWGGELFF.

The rearrangement uses TRBV5-4 and TRBJ1-3; 7 bases fit TRBD1. V dropped 0 bases and J dropped 2; count of bases not matched to a gene: 2. Germline values: CDR1 SGHNT, CDR2 YYREEE (reference sequence). This CDR3 spans 15 amino acids. The CDR3 here is CASSLDQGAGNTIYF. CDR3 DNA sequence: TGTGCCAGCAGCTTGGACCAGGGGGCTGGAAACACCATATATTTT.

The V call is TRBV5-8, the J call TRBJ2-7, with D possibly TRBD2 on 6 matching bases. V was shortened by 3 bases and J by 1 base, with 14 bases between the two germline ends. The CDR3 contains 15 residues. CDR1 is SGHTS, CDR2 YDEGEE, per germline. Here the CDR3 DNA reads TGTGCCAGCAGCTCCGGGCTAGCGCGTTCCTACGAGCAGTACTTC. Its protein is CASSSGLARSYEQYF.

The chain employs TRBV5-1 and TRBJ1-1; 8 bases map to TRBD1. The CDR3 contains 16 residues. V gave up 3 bases and J gave up 4 bases; unmatched junction bases: 11. Germline V gene sequence: CDR1 SGHRS, CDR2 YFSETQ. The DNA of the CDR3 is TGCGCCAGCAGCTCGTTACAGGGGGTGGAAGGCACTGAAGCTTTCTTT. It codes for CASSSLQGVEGTEAFF.

CDR3 sequence (DNA): TGTGCCAGCAGCTCCCGGGACAGGGGGCGAGAAAAACTGTTTTTT. It specifies CASSSRDRGREKLFF. This sequence joins TRBV13 and TRBJ1-4; 12 bases align to TRBD1. The CDR3 has 15 amino acids. J was trimmed by 8 bases and V by 4 bases; bases with no gene match: 5. Germline V gives CDR1 PRHDT, CDR2 FYEKMQ (reference sequence).

The genes are TRBV19 and TRBJ2-3, with 7 bases matching TRBD2. J was trimmed by 1 base and V by 3 bases; bases with no gene match: 4. CDR1 is LNHDA and CDR2 is SQIVND in the germline V gene (reference sequence). The CDR3 extends over 15 amino acids. The CDR3 region is CASSMTGGGTDTQYF. CDR3 DNA: TGTGCCAGTAGTATGACGGGAGGAGGCACAGATACGCAGTATTTT.

This clone was found once. As DNA, the CDR3 is TGTGCCATCAGTGAGTCCGCAGCAGGGGTGAACACTGAAGCTTTCTTT. It is translated as CAISESAAGVNTEAFF. V gene TRBV10-3 combines with J gene TRBJ1-1, with a weak D call TRBD1 (6 bases). The CDR3 sequence is 16 residues long. Trimming pared 0 bases from V and 0 bases from J, leaving 11 bases between. Germline V lookup: CDR1 ENHRY, CDR2 SYGVKD.

This clone came up once. The rearrangement links TRBV15 to TRBJ2-3; 14 positions match TRBD2. CDR3 length: 16 amino acids. With V trimmed by 1 base and J by 7 bases, 4 bases remained unmatched. Germline CDR1 and CDR2: LNHNV and YYDKDF (reference sequence). This CDR3 reads CATSRGLAGGPNTQYF. The DNA for the CDR3 is TGTGCCACCAGCAGAGGACTAGCGGGAGGGCCAAATACGCAGTATTTT.

This clone appeared a few times. This sequence joins TRBV27 and TRBJ1-5; possible D gene TRBD1, 5 bases. Looked up from germline, CDR1 is MNHEY and CDR2 is SMNVEV (reference sequence). The CDR3 is 14 amino acids. Trimming removed 0 bases from V and 6 bases from J, with 9 bases in between. CDR3 in amino acids: CASSLSAGVQPQHF. CDR3 coding DNA: TGTGCCAGCAGTTTATCTGCGGGGGTTCAGCCCCAGCATTTT.

This clone appeared many times. J is TRBJ2-7 and V is TRBV5-4, with a tentative D call TRBD2 (6 bases). The CDR3 is made up of 16 amino acids. V lost 1 base, J lost 2 bases, and 16 bases lay in between. Germline V CDR1 and CDR2: SGHNT, YYREEE (reference sequence). The CDR3 loop is CASSLTGLTKPYEQYF. The CDR3, as DNA: TGTGCCAGCAGCTTGACGGGACTGACGAAACCCTACGAGCAGTACTTC.

This clone was seen only once. The gene calls are TRBV9 and TRBJ2-3; 9 nucleotides match TRBD2. The germline CDR1 and CDR2 sequences are SGDLS and YYNGEE. The CDR3 length is 15 residues. V was pared by 2 bases and J by 3 bases, with 4 bases of the junction left unmatched. The CDR3 region is CASSVGAGGTDTQYF. CDR3 DNA sequence: TGTGCCAGCAGCGTGGGGGCGGGAGGGACAGATACGCAGTATTTT.

V and J are TRBV27 and TRBJ1-5; tentative D call: TRBD1 (5 bases). CDR1 and CDR2 (germline): MNHEY, SMNVEV (reference sequence). The CDR3 consists of 12 residues. Trimming left V 4 bases short and J 7 bases short, with 8 bases between. The CDR3: CASSSGSQPQHF. The DNA for the CDR3 is TGTGCCAGCAGTTCAGGGTCCCAGCCCCAGCATTTT.

The table lists this clone with a count of one. CDR3 loop: CASSPGDRPSTEAFF. Written as DNA, the CDR3 is TGTGCCAGCAGCCCTGGGGACAGGCCTTCCACTGAAGCTTTCTTT. The chain combines TRBV7-2 with TRBJ1-1; 8 bases agree with TRBD1. The CDR3 length is 15 residues. The V gene's germline CDR1 is SGHTA and CDR2 FQGNSA. Losses at the gene ends were 5 bases for V and 4 bases for J; bases not matched to a gene: 9.

This chain uses TRBV7-9 with TRBJ2-1; perhaps TRBD2 as D (6 bases). Germline assignment: CDR1 SEHNR and CDR2 FQNEAQ (reference sequence). V gave up 5 bases and J gave up 5 bases, with 16 bases separating them. There are 15 residues in the CDR3. CDR3 in amino acids: CASSQSLARNNEQFF. The CDR3, as DNA: TGTGCCAGCAGCCAGTCCCTAGCGAGAAACAATGAGCAGTTCTTC.

CDR3 sequence (DNA): TGTGCCTGGAGTGGAACAGGGGGAGGTACTGAAGCTTTCTTT. The encoded protein is CAWSGTGGGTEAFF. The chain is built from TRBV30 and TRBJ1-1, with TRBD1 matching over 8 bases. The trim removed 1 base at V and 5 bases at J, leaving 6 bases unmatched. Germline V gene lookup returns CDR1 GTSNPN and CDR2 SVGIG (reference sequence). The CDR3 consists of 14 residues.

V gene TRBV5-5 combines with J gene TRBJ2-5, with D maybe TRBD2 (6 bases). Trimming shortened V by 4 bases and J by 2 bases, and 15 bases separated the two germline ends. The CDR3 length is 15 residues. Germline loops: CDR1 SGHKS, CDR2 YYEKEE (reference sequence). The CDR3 DNA reads TGTGCCAGCAGCGGGCGGCCGGGGGAACAAGAGACCCAGTACTTC. Its protein is CASSGRPGEQETQYF.

V is TRBV29-1 and J is TRBJ1-1; D is undetermined. The CDR3 is 11 residues long. V was pared by 5 bases and J by 1 base, with 5 bases between. CDR1 is SQVTM, CDR2 ANQGSEA, per germline. CDR3 in amino acids: CSVPRNTEAFF. The CDR3 bases are TGCAGCGTTCCCCGGAACACTGAAGCTTTCTTT.

Ten or more counts support this clone. The chain is built from TRBV7-9 and TRBJ2-1; TRBD2 matches at 7 bases. Germline lookup yields CDR1 SEHNR and CDR2 FQNEAQ (reference sequence). Losses at the gene ends were 3 bases for V and 0 bases for J; bases not matched to a gene: 5. The length of the CDR3 is 16 residues. The CDR3 DNA follows: TGTGCCAGCAGCTTCGCTAGCGGTCCCTCCTACAATGAGCAGTTCTTC. It translates to CASSFASGPSYNEQFF.

The chain is built from TRBV4-3 and TRBJ2-1; D is undetermined. Trimming removed 0 bases at V and 5 bases at J, with 17 bases between. The CDR3 spans 17 residues. Germline assignment: CDR1 LGHNA and CDR2 YSLEER. CDR3 amino acids: CASSQDHSLKHNNEQFF. CDR3 DNA sequence: TGCGCCAGCAGCCAAGACCACTCACTAAAGCACAACAATGAGCAGTTCTTC.

The genes are TRBV28 and TRBJ1-5; 10 positions agree with TRBD1. The length of the CDR3 is 15 residues. Germline V gene lookup returns CDR1 MDHEN and CDR2 SYDVKM. With V trimmed by 4 bases and J by 4 bases, 4 bases remained unmatched. The CDR3: CASSSDRGGNQPQHF. CDR3 bases: TGTGCCAGCAGTTCGGACAGGGGGGGGAATCAGCCCCAGCATTTT.

The V and J genes are TRBV7-2 and TRBJ1-1; D unclear. This CDR3 has 11 amino acids. CDR1 and CDR2 (germline): SGHTA, FQGNSA. V lost 2 bases, J lost 11 bases, and 9 bases lay in between. The CDR3 spells CASSLQMRAFF. CDR3 in DNA: TGTGCCAGCAGCTTACAGATGAGGGCTTTCTTT.